This T cell receptor beta chain was profiled in a study of beta chain features in type 1 diabetes. The investigators reverse transcribed all of the isolated RNA, so they sequenced expressed TCRB transcripts. Generated by immunoSEQ multiplex PCR, the TCRdb table keeps only in-frame clones and is missing some. The sample lists around 710,000 clones, 12% seen once, with around 0.12% in the top ten. To note about this clone: Antigen: not known.

Findings of the study overall: Sequencing used cDNA, and cells with high TCR expression could therefore be over-represented. In all four CD4+ subsets, TCRB CDR3 length was significantly, moderately reduced in type 1 diabetes.

Germline V gene lookup returns CDR1 SGHAT and CDR2 FQNNGV. Trimming removed 6 bases from V and 7 bases from J; junction bases left unmatched: 6. This CDR3 spans 14 amino acids. V usage is TRBV11-2 and J usage is TRBJ1-6; 7 bases align to TRBD1. The specimen sequenced was naive CD4+ T cells from blood. This sequence was found in a man between 25 and 39 years old with type 1 diabetes. The CDR3 reads CASSAQGGNSPLHF. The DNA for the CDR3 is TGTGCCAGCAGTGCCCAGGGGGGGAATTCACCCCTCCACTTT.